These T cell receptor beta chains were read from a single sample in a study of T cell responses to AZD1222 COVID-19 vaccine. Data came from immunoSEQ multiplex PCR; TCRdb stores just in-frame clones and leaves some out. The data contain 100,000 to 150,000 clones, roughly 84% of them singletons. The sequences come from peripheral blood, collected 28 days after the second AZD1222 dose. The receptors stem from an adult who received the AZD1222 COVID-19 vaccine. Each CDR3 is given with its conserved first and last residue. Each record gives: V gene, J gene, clone size, D gene, CDR3 DNA, CDR3 protein. D genes are given only for firm matches. Only part of the rows carry a size: once, few, many, or a class if the clone is expanded.

v_gene: TRBV7-2; j_gene: TRBJ1-4; abundance: NA; d_gene: TRBD1; CDR3nt: TGTGCCAGCAGCTTTCAGGGGGGGAATGAAAAACTGTTTTTT; CDR3aa: CASSFQGGNEKLFF
v_gene: TRBV5-1; j_gene: TRBJ1-6; abundance: NA; d_gene: NA; CDR3nt: TGCGCCAGCAGCCTGGATGGGTCCTATAATTCACCCCTCCACTTT; CDR3aa: CASSLDGSYNSPLHF
v_gene: TRBV11-1; j_gene: TRBJ1-4; abundance: NA; d_gene: NA; CDR3nt: TGTGCCAGCAGCTCGGGGACCTCAGGAGCTAATGAAAAACTGTTTTTT; CDR3aa: CASSSGTSGANEKLFF
v_gene: TRBV5-4; j_gene: TRBJ2-1; abundance: NA; d_gene: TRBD2; CDR3nt: TGTGCCAGCAGCTTAGCGGGGGGGCCCTATGAGCAGTTCTTC; CDR3aa: CASSLAGGPYEQFF
v_gene: TRBV5-4; j_gene: TRBJ1-1; abundance: once; d_gene: NA; CDR3nt: TGTGCCAGCAGCTTTTCAGGGTCTGAAGCTTTCTTT; CDR3aa: CASSFSGSEAFF
v_gene: TRBV6-5; j_gene: TRBJ1-1; abundance: NA; d_gene: NA; CDR3nt: TGTGCCAGCAAACGGGGCCCAAGTACCACCACTGAAGCTTTCTTT; CDR3aa: CASKRGPSTTTEAFF
v_gene: TRBV5-1; j_gene: TRBJ2-3; abundance: NA; d_gene: TRBD2; CDR3nt: TGCGCCAGCAGGGTAGCGGGGGAGGCCCCCGATACGCAGTATTTT; CDR3aa: CASRVAGEAPDTQYF
v_gene: TRBV14; j_gene: TRBJ2-3; abundance: NA; d_gene: TRBD1; CDR3nt: TGTGCCAGCAGCCAGGGACAGGTCACGCAGTATTTT; CDR3aa: CASSQGQVTQYF
v_gene: TRBV6-6; j_gene: TRBJ2-1; abundance: NA; d_gene: TRBD2; CDR3nt: TGTGCCAGCAGTTCGAGCGGGGGAACCTACAATGAGCAGTTCTTC; CDR3aa: CASSSSGGTYNEQFF
v_gene: TRBV25-1; j_gene: TRBJ1-3; abundance: NA; d_gene: NA; CDR3nt: TGTGCCAGCAGTGATGCGCCGGACTCTGGAAACACCATATATTTT; CDR3aa: CASSDAPDSGNTIYF
v_gene: TRBV6-5; j_gene: TRBJ1-1; abundance: NA; d_gene: NA; CDR3nt: TGTGCCAGCAGTTACACAGGCCCCGGGGTGACTGAAGCTTTCTTT; CDR3aa: CASSYTGPGVTEAFF
v_gene: TRBV6-1; j_gene: TRBJ1-6; abundance: NA; d_gene: NA; CDR3nt: TGTGCCAGCAGTGAAGTTAGACAGAATAATTCACCCCTCCACTTT; CDR3aa: CASSEVRQNNSPLHF
v_gene: TRBV14; j_gene: TRBJ2-1; abundance: once; d_gene: TRBD2; CDR3nt: TGTGCCAGCAACCGACCGGGAGGTACCTACAATGAGCAGTTCTTC; CDR3aa: CASNRPGGTYNEQFF
v_gene: TRBV30; j_gene: TRBJ1-5; abundance: NA; d_gene: NA; CDR3nt: TGTGCCTGGAGTGTACGGGGGCATAGCAATCAGCCCCAGCATTTT; CDR3aa: CAWSVRGHSNQPQHF
v_gene: TRBV5-1; j_gene: TRBJ1-2; abundance: NA; d_gene: TRBD1; CDR3nt: TGCGCCAGCAGCACGACAGGGGTTAACTATGGCTACACCTTC; CDR3aa: CASSTTGVNYGYTF
v_gene: TRBV7-6; j_gene: TRBJ1-1; abundance: NA; d_gene: NA; CDR3nt: TGTGCCAGCAGCTTAGGGTCGTCCCTAGGGGTCGGTCTGAACACTGAAGCTTTCTTT; CDR3aa: CASSLGSSLGVGLNTEAFF
v_gene: TRBV5-1; j_gene: TRBJ2-6; abundance: NA; d_gene: TRBD2; CDR3nt: TGCGCCAGCAGCCATAGAAGCCAGGGGACTAGCCCCTCTGGGGCCAACGTCCTGACTTTC; CDR3aa: CASSHRSQGTSPSGANVLTF
v_gene: TRBV7-9; j_gene: TRBJ2-7; abundance: NA; d_gene: NA; CDR3nt: TGTGCCAGCAGCTTAAGGGGCCCCGAGCAGTACTTC; CDR3aa: CASSLRGPEQYF
v_gene: TRBV10-1; j_gene: TRBJ2-3; abundance: few; d_gene: NA; CDR3nt: TGCGCCAGCCGACAGGGAGGGGCAGATACGCAGTATTTT; CDR3aa: CASRQGGADTQYF
v_gene: TRBV4-2; j_gene: TRBJ1-5; abundance: once; d_gene: NA; CDR3nt: TGTGCCAGCAGCCAAGACCAGACTAATCAGCCCCAGCATTTT; CDR3aa: CASSQDQTNQPQHF
v_gene: TRBV29-1; j_gene: TRBJ1-2; abundance: few; d_gene: NA; CDR3nt: TGCAGCGTTGCTGGTTCTAACTATGGCTACACCTTC; CDR3aa: CSVAGSNYGYTF
v_gene: TRBV24-1; j_gene: TRBJ1-1; abundance: NA; d_gene: NA; CDR3nt: TGTGCCACAAACTCAGGGGTGAACACTGAAGCTTTCTTT; CDR3aa: CATNSGVNTEAFF
v_gene: TRBV2; j_gene: TRBJ2-6; abundance: NA; d_gene: TRBD1; CDR3nt: TGTGCCAGCAGTCCACAAGGGACAGGGTCCGGGGCCAACGTCCTGACTTTC; CDR3aa: CASSPQGTGSGANVLTF
v_gene: TRBV5-4; j_gene: TRBJ1-1; abundance: NA; d_gene: NA; CDR3nt: TGTGCCAGCAGCTTAGGCAGCAGGCGTACTGAAGCTTTCTTT; CDR3aa: CASSLGSRRTEAFF
v_gene: TRBV6-4; j_gene: TRBJ2-2; abundance: NA; d_gene: TRBD1; CDR3nt: TGTGCCAGCAGTCGACAGGGGGATGACGGGGAGCTGTTTTTT; CDR3aa: CASSRQGDDGELFF
v_gene: TRBV28; j_gene: TRBJ1-1; abundance: few; d_gene: TRBD1; CDR3nt: TGTGCCAGCAGTTCCCATGAGGGGGCCGGCACTGAAGCTTTCTTT; CDR3aa: CASSSHEGAGTEAFF
v_gene: TRBV7-2; j_gene: TRBJ1-5; abundance: NA; d_gene: NA; CDR3nt: TGTGCCAGCAGCGCAACAGTGAATCAGCCCCAGCATTTT; CDR3aa: CASSATVNQPQHF
v_gene: TRBV7-6; j_gene: TRBJ2-1; abundance: NA; d_gene: NA; CDR3nt: TGTGCCAGCAGCTTAACGGAGGGCTCCTACAATGAGCAGTTCTTC; CDR3aa: CASSLTEGSYNEQFF
v_gene: TRBV6-5; j_gene: TRBJ1-2; abundance: NA; d_gene: TRBD1; CDR3nt: TGTGCCAGCAGCAGGGACAGGGACTATGGCTACACCTTC; CDR3aa: CASSRDRDYGYTF
v_gene: TRBV28; j_gene: TRBJ2-3; abundance: NA; d_gene: TRBD2; CDR3nt: TGTGCCAGCACCGGGGGGGCCCCGCGAGTGGATACGCAGTATTTT; CDR3aa: CASTGGAPRVDTQYF
v_gene: TRBV6-2/TRBV6-3; j_gene: TRBJ1-6; abundance: NA; d_gene: NA; CDR3nt: TGTGCCAGCAGTGGGCCAGGGAGCTCCTATAATTCACCCCTCCACTTT; CDR3aa: CASSGPGSSYNSPLHF
v_gene: TRBV27; j_gene: TRBJ2-7; abundance: NA; d_gene: TRBD1; CDR3nt: TGTGCCAGCAGTTTGGGACAGGGTTCTACCTACGAGCAGTACTTC; CDR3aa: CASSLGQGSTYEQYF
v_gene: TRBV4-2; j_gene: TRBJ1-4; abundance: NA; d_gene: NA; CDR3nt: TGTGCCAGCAGCCAAGATTCTGGCAGGGGTAATGAAAAACTGTTTTTT; CDR3aa: CASSQDSGRGNEKLFF
v_gene: TRBV7-2; j_gene: TRBJ1-5; abundance: few; d_gene: TRBD1; CDR3nt: TGTGCCAGCAGCTTAGCAGGGACAGAGAATCAGCCCCAGCATTTT; CDR3aa: CASSLAGTENQPQHF
v_gene: TRBV5-6; j_gene: TRBJ2-1; abundance: NA; d_gene: TRBD2; CDR3nt: TGTGCCAGCAGCTTGGTCGCTAGCGGGGTGTATGAGCAGTTCTTC; CDR3aa: CASSLVASGVYEQFF
v_gene: TRBV7-3; j_gene: TRBJ2-3; abundance: NA; d_gene: TRBD2; CDR3nt: TGTGCCAGCAGCTTAAACGGCGGGGGGCTGGCAGATACGCAGTATTTT; CDR3aa: CASSLNGGGLADTQYF
v_gene: TRBV13; j_gene: TRBJ2-7; abundance: NA; d_gene: TRBD2; CDR3nt: TGTGCCAGCAGCCCTAGAGCGGGGGGATCCTACGAGCAGTACTTC; CDR3aa: CASSPRAGGSYEQYF
v_gene: TRBV7-8; j_gene: TRBJ1-5; abundance: NA; d_gene: NA; CDR3nt: TGTGCCAGCAGCTTATACGGCAATCAGCCCCAGCATTTT; CDR3aa: CASSLYGNQPQHF
v_gene: TRBV18; j_gene: TRBJ1-2; abundance: NA; d_gene: NA; CDR3nt: TGTGCCAGCTCACCACCGGAAAGGGATGGCTACACCTTC; CDR3aa: CASSPPERDGYTF
v_gene: TRBV7-7; j_gene: TRBJ2-5; abundance: few; d_gene: NA; CDR3nt: TGTGCCAGCAGCCCCATAAAGAGTGACCGCGGAGGGGCCCAGTACTTC; CDR3aa: CASSPIKSDRGGAQYF
v_gene: TRBV7-2; j_gene: TRBJ1-1; abundance: NA; d_gene: NA; CDR3nt: TGTGCCAGCAGCTTAGCCCCGGATCCAATCGAAGCTTTCTTT; CDR3aa: CASSLAPDPIEAFF
v_gene: TRBV3-1/TRBV3-2; j_gene: TRBJ2-1; abundance: NA; d_gene: TRBD1; CDR3nt: TGTGCCAGCAGCCCCGCTTGGGGACAGGGAATAAATGAGCAGTTCTTC; CDR3aa: CASSPAWGQGINEQFF
v_gene: TRBV11-3; j_gene: TRBJ1-1; abundance: NA; d_gene: TRBD1; CDR3nt: TGTGCCAGCAGCCAAGGTACAGGGGGCGCTTACACTGAAGCTTTCTTT; CDR3aa: CASSQGTGGAYTEAFF
v_gene: TRBV5-1; j_gene: TRBJ2-3; abundance: NA; d_gene: TRBD2; CDR3nt: TGCGCCAGCAGCTTGGGGGCTAGCGGGAGCACAGATACGCAGTATTTT; CDR3aa: CASSLGASGSTDTQYF
v_gene: TRBV12-5; j_gene: TRBJ1-2; abundance: NA; d_gene: NA; CDR3nt: TGTGCTAGTGGTTATCAGACAGACTATGGCTACACCTTC; CDR3aa: CASGYQTDYGYTF
v_gene: TRBV6-1; j_gene: TRBJ2-7; abundance: NA; d_gene: NA; CDR3nt: TGTGCCAGCAGTGAAGGCCAAAGCTCCTACGAGCAGTACTTC; CDR3aa: CASSEGQSSYEQYF
v_gene: TRBV4-1; j_gene: TRBJ2-5; abundance: NA; d_gene: TRBD1; CDR3nt: TGCGCCAGCAGCCAGCCGGGACAGGGGAAAGAGACCCAGTACTTC; CDR3aa: CASSQPGQGKETQYF
v_gene: TRBV7-3; j_gene: TRBJ1-1; abundance: NA; d_gene: NA; CDR3nt: TGTGCCAGCAGCCCTAGCCGGGAGGGCACTGAAGCTTTCTTT; CDR3aa: CASSPSREGTEAFF
v_gene: TRBV6-5; j_gene: TRBJ2-5; abundance: NA; d_gene: NA; CDR3nt: TGTGCCAGCAGTTATCAGGGTAGCCTGCGGGAGACCCAGTACTTC; CDR3aa: CASSYQGSLRETQYF
v_gene: TRBV2; j_gene: TRBJ1-6; abundance: NA; d_gene: NA; CDR3nt: TGTGCCAGCAGGACCGGGTTTAGCTCCTATAATTCACCCCTCCACTTT; CDR3aa: CASRTGFSSYNSPLHF
v_gene: TRBV7-8; j_gene: TRBJ1-4; abundance: NA; d_gene: TRBD1; CDR3nt: TGTGCCAGCAGCCCTCCGGGACAGGGGGTCTTAGAAAAACTGTTTTTT; CDR3aa: CASSPPGQGVLEKLFF
v_gene: TRBV5-6; j_gene: TRBJ1-2; abundance: NA; d_gene: TRBD1; CDR3nt: TGTGCCAGCAAGGGGACAGGGAAGTATGGCTACACCTTC; CDR3aa: CASKGTGKYGYTF
v_gene: TRBV29-1; j_gene: TRBJ1-2; abundance: NA; d_gene: NA; CDR3nt: TGCAGCGTTCAGCGCCAGGCCGCCTATGGCTACACCTTC; CDR3aa: CSVQRQAAYGYTF
v_gene: TRBV2; j_gene: TRBJ2-7; abundance: NA; d_gene: NA; CDR3nt: TGTGCCAGCAGCGACGTCGGCGAGCAGTACTTC; CDR3aa: CASSDVGEQYF
v_gene: TRBV3-1/TRBV3-2; j_gene: TRBJ1-5; abundance: NA; d_gene: TRBD1; CDR3nt: TGTGCCAGCAGCCAAGATTCGACAGGGGAGGCAAGCAATCAGCCCCAGCATTTT; CDR3aa: CASSQDSTGEASNQPQHF
v_gene: TRBV19; j_gene: TRBJ2-6; abundance: NA; d_gene: NA; CDR3nt: TGTGCCAGTAGTCCAGGGGCAGCGGGGGCCAACGTCCTGACTTTC; CDR3aa: CASSPGAAGANVLTF
v_gene: TRBV28; j_gene: TRBJ1-2; abundance: NA; d_gene: NA; CDR3nt: TGTGCCAGCGGAGAACAGGGTTACTATGGCTACACCTTC; CDR3aa: CASGEQGYYGYTF